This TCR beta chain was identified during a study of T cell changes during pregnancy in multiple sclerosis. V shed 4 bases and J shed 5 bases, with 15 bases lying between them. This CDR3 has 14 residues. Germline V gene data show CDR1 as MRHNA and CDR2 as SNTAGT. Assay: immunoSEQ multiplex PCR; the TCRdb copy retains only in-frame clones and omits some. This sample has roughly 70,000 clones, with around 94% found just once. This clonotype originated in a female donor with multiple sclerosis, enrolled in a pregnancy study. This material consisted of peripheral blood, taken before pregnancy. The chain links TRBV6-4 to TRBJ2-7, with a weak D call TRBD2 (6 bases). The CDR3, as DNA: TGTGCCAGCAGTGGGAACGACGGGAGCCACGAGCAGTACTTC. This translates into CASSGNDGSHEQYF.